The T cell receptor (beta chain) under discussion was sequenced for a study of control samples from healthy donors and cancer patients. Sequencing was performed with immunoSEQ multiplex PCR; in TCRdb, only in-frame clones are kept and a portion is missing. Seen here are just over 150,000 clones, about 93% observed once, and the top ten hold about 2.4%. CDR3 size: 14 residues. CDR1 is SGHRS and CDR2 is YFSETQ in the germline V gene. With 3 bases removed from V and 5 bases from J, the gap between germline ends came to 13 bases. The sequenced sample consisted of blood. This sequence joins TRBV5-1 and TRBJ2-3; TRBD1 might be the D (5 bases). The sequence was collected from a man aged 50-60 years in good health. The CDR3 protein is CASSSGQGGDTQYF. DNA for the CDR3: TGCGCCAGCAGCTCAGGGCAGGGCGGAGATACGCAGTATTTT.